These T cell receptor beta chains were read from a single sample in a study of T cell changes during pregnancy in multiple sclerosis. The table came from immunoSEQ multiplex PCR; TCRdb's copy has only in-frame clones and leaves some out. The sample records fewer than 45,000 clones, approximately 90% being singletons. This sample comprised CD4+ T cells from peripheral blood mononuclear cells, obtained in the first trimester of pregnancy. These receptors all stem from a female donor with multiple sclerosis, enrolled in a pregnancy study. CDR3s include the opening cysteine and the closing phenylalanine or tryptophan. The D gene is left open where the match is weak. Size is omitted from some rows. Given values are once, few, many or a class for expanded clones.

D gene: .; V gene: TRBV5-1; clone size: once; J gene: TRBJ1-1; CDR3 DNA: TGCGCCAGCAAAGAAGGAGGTGACACTGAAGCTTTCTTT; CDR3 protein: CASKEGGDTEAFF
D gene: .; V gene: TRBV4-3; clone size: .; J gene: TRBJ1-4; CDR3 DNA: TGCGCCAGCAGCCAAGAAACGGGGTGGTCAACTAATGAAAAACTGTTTTTT; CDR3 protein: CASSQETGWSTNEKLFF
D gene: .; V gene: TRBV6-5; clone size: .; J gene: TRBJ2-5; CDR3 DNA: TGTGCCTCTTCCGGACAGCTCCAAGAGACCCAGTACTTC; CDR3 protein: CASSGQLQETQYF
D gene: .; V gene: TRBV11-1; clone size: .; J gene: TRBJ2-1; CDR3 DNA: TGTGCCAGCAGCCCGGGATATCCTGAGCAGTTCTTC; CDR3 protein: CASSPGYPEQFF
D gene: .; V gene: TRBV7-3; clone size: .; J gene: TRBJ2-7; CDR3 DNA: TGTGCCAGCAGCCCCGGCGCAGGTCGGTCCTACGAGCAGTACTTC; CDR3 protein: CASSPGAGRSYEQYF
D gene: TRBD2; V gene: TRBV30; clone size: .; J gene: TRBJ2-1; CDR3 DNA: TGTGCCTGGAGTGTAGCGGCGGGAGTATCGGGTGAGCAGTTCTTC; CDR3 protein: CAWSVAAGVSGEQFF
D gene: TRBD2; V gene: TRBV7-2; clone size: .; J gene: TRBJ2-7; CDR3 DNA: TGTGCCAGCAGCCCGAGCGGGATGAGCTCCTACGAGCAGTACTTC; CDR3 protein: CASSPSGMSSYEQYF
D gene: TRBD1; V gene: TRBV9; clone size: .; J gene: TRBJ2-2; CDR3 DNA: TGTGCCAGCAGCGTAGCTCAGGGGCGGACAGGGTTTGACACCGGGGAGCTGTTTTTT; CDR3 protein: CASSVAQGRTGFDTGELFF
D gene: TRBD1; V gene: TRBV9; clone size: .; J gene: TRBJ1-2; CDR3 DNA: TGTGCCAGCAGCGTAGGCAGGGGGTTATCTAACTATGGCTACACCTTC; CDR3 protein: CASSVGRGLSNYGYTF
D gene: .; V gene: TRBV11-2; clone size: .; J gene: TRBJ1-4; CDR3 DNA: TGTGCCAGCAGCTTAACGTCGGCTAATGAAAAACTGTTTTTT; CDR3 protein: CASSLTSANEKLFF
D gene: TRBD2; V gene: TRBV7-3; clone size: .; J gene: TRBJ2-3; CDR3 DNA: TGTGCCAGCAGCTTAAAGGGGGGTGGACTAGCGGGATCCACAGATACGCAGTATTTT; CDR3 protein: CASSLKGGGLAGSTDTQYF
D gene: TRBD2; V gene: TRBV5-1; clone size: .; J gene: TRBJ2-7; CDR3 DNA: TGCGCCAGCAGCGCCCTATACCTAGCGGGGACCCACGAGCAGTACTTC; CDR3 protein: CASSALYLAGTHEQYF
D gene: TRBD1; V gene: TRBV6-5; clone size: .; J gene: TRBJ1-2; CDR3 DNA: TGTGCCAGCAGTTCCACAGGGGACACACACTATGGCTACACCTTC; CDR3 protein: CASSSTGDTHYGYTF
D gene: .; V gene: TRBV30; clone size: .; J gene: TRBJ1-4; CDR3 DNA: TGTGCCTGGAGCTCGTCAGGATATGAAAAACTGTTTTTT; CDR3 protein: CAWSSSGYEKLFF
D gene: .; V gene: TRBV21-1; clone size: few; J gene: TRBJ1-5; CDR3 DNA: TGTGCCAGCAGCCCCCCCGACAGGGGAAATTTGAGCAATCAGCCCCAGCATTTT; CDR3 protein: CASSPPDRGNLSNQPQHF
D gene: TRBD1; V gene: TRBV19; clone size: .; J gene: TRBJ1-2; CDR3 DNA: TGTGCCAGTAGTATAGGGGACAGGGACGGCTACACCTTC; CDR3 protein: CASSIGDRDGYTF
D gene: TRBD2; V gene: TRBV7-9; clone size: .; J gene: TRBJ2-3; CDR3 DNA: TGTGCCAGCAGCCACAAGACTAGCGGGATCACAGATACGCAGTATTTT; CDR3 protein: CASSHKTSGITDTQYF
D gene: .; V gene: TRBV4-2; clone size: .; J gene: TRBJ2-5; CDR3 DNA: TGTGCCAGCAGCCAAGGAGGGCCGGGGGTGCAACAAGAGACCCAGTACTTC; CDR3 protein: CASSQGGPGVQQETQYF
D gene: TRBD1; V gene: TRBV7-2; clone size: .; J gene: TRBJ1-5; CDR3 DNA: TGTGCCAGCAGCCTAACCACAGGGGCTGGGGATCAGCCCCAGCATTTT; CDR3 protein: CASSLTTGAGDQPQHF
D gene: .; V gene: TRBV25-1; clone size: .; J gene: TRBJ2-1; CDR3 DNA: TGTGCCAGCAGTGAACGACAGGACAATGAGCAGTTCTTC; CDR3 protein: CASSERQDNEQFF
D gene: TRBD1; V gene: TRBV7-9; clone size: .; J gene: TRBJ1-5; CDR3 DNA: TGTGCCAGCAGCTTAGAGGGACAGCCAAATCAGCCCCAGCATTTT; CDR3 protein: CASSLEGQPNQPQHF
D gene: .; V gene: TRBV29-1; clone size: .; J gene: TRBJ2-7; CDR3 DNA: TGCAGCGTATCAAAGACTATAGACCACGAGCAGTACTTC; CDR3 protein: CSVSKTIDHEQYF
D gene: .; V gene: TRBV5-1; clone size: .; J gene: TRBJ1-1; CDR3 DNA: TGCGCCAGCAGCTTGGGAATCGGGGGGAACACTGAAGCTTTCTTT; CDR3 protein: CASSLGIGGNTEAFF
D gene: .; V gene: TRBV18; clone size: .; J gene: TRBJ2-7; CDR3 DNA: TGTGCCAGCTCACTGTCCAGGGCTTCCCACGAGCAGTACTTC; CDR3 protein: CASSLSRASHEQYF
D gene: .; V gene: TRBV7-8; clone size: once; J gene: TRBJ1-2; CDR3 DNA: TGTGCCAGCAGCTTCCGGGGTTATGGCTACACCTTC; CDR3 protein: CASSFRGYGYTF
D gene: .; V gene: TRBV7-6; clone size: once; J gene: TRBJ2-5; CDR3 DNA: TGTGCCAGCAGCTTAGGGAACAGGTTATCAGAGACCCAGTACTTC; CDR3 protein: CASSLGNRLSETQYF
D gene: TRBD2; V gene: TRBV28; clone size: .; J gene: TRBJ2-1; CDR3 DNA: TGTGCCAGCACTAGCGGGAGTGTCAATGAGCAGTTCTTC; CDR3 protein: CASTSGSVNEQFF
D gene: .; V gene: TRBV5-1; clone size: .; J gene: TRBJ1-1; CDR3 DNA: TGCGCCAGCAGCTGGAGGGGGGGAGGCACTGAAGCTTTCTTT; CDR3 protein: CASSWRGGGTEAFF
D gene: .; V gene: TRBV11-2; clone size: .; J gene: TRBJ1-1; CDR3 DNA: TGTGCCAGCAGCCGAACCGGGTCTAACGGAGCTTTCTTT; CDR3 protein: CASSRTGSNGAFF
D gene: TRBD1; V gene: TRBV7-9; clone size: .; J gene: TRBJ2-7; CDR3 DNA: TGTGCCAGCAGCCCGACGACAGGGGGGATCTCCTACGAGCAGTACTTC; CDR3 protein: CASSPTTGGISYEQYF
D gene: TRBD2; V gene: TRBV5-1; clone size: .; J gene: TRBJ2-3; CDR3 DNA: TGCGCCAGCAGTTACGGACTAGCGGGAGATACGCAGTATTTT; CDR3 protein: CASSYGLAGDTQYF
D gene: .; V gene: TRBV30; clone size: .; J gene: TRBJ1-6; CDR3 DNA: TGTGCCTGGAGTGGAAGGGGTCCTAGAGGCTCACCCCTCCACTTT; CDR3 protein: CAWSGRGPRGSPLHF
D gene: .; V gene: TRBV28; clone size: .; J gene: TRBJ2-7; CDR3 DNA: TGTGCCAGCAGTTTATCAGGGGAGGGTAGCTACGAGCAGTACTTC; CDR3 protein: CASSLSGEGSYEQYF
D gene: .; V gene: TRBV18; clone size: once; J gene: TRBJ2-3; CDR3 DNA: TGTGCCAGCTCACCGGGGGGAAGCACAGATACGCAGTATTTT; CDR3 protein: CASSPGGSTDTQYF
D gene: .; V gene: TRBV18; clone size: .; J gene: TRBJ1-3; CDR3 DNA: TGTGCCAGCTCACCTACCACCGGGATAATGGTCTCTGGAAACACCATATATTTT; CDR3 protein: CASSPTTGIMVSGNTIYF
D gene: .; V gene: TRBV7-8; clone size: .; J gene: TRBJ2-3; CDR3 DNA: TGTGCCAGCAGCCTAAGAAGTTCTGGCACAGATACGCAGTATTTT; CDR3 protein: CASSLRSSGTDTQYF
D gene: .; V gene: TRBV6-1; clone size: .; J gene: TRBJ1-2; CDR3 DNA: TGTGCCAGCAGTTGGGACAAACCGAATGGCTACACCTTC; CDR3 protein: CASSWDKPNGYTF
D gene: .; V gene: TRBV2; clone size: .; J gene: TRBJ1-1; CDR3 DNA: TGTGCCAGCGGAAGAGGGATTGGGCCCACTGAAGCTTTCTTT; CDR3 protein: CASGRGIGPTEAFF
D gene: TRBD2; V gene: TRBV4-1; clone size: .; J gene: TRBJ2-2; CDR3 DNA: TGCGCCAGCAGCCAAGTGGGGAGGTCTAGCGGGAGGGCGAACACCGGGGAGCTGTTTTTT; CDR3 protein: CASSQVGRSSGRANTGELFF
D gene: TRBD1; V gene: TRBV28; clone size: .; J gene: TRBJ1-3; CDR3 DNA: TGTGCCAGCACCAAGACAGGGGTGGAGAACACCATATATTTT; CDR3 protein: CASTKTGVENTIYF
D gene: TRBD2; V gene: TRBV19; clone size: .; J gene: TRBJ2-1; CDR3 DNA: TGTGCCAGTAGTCCACGGAGGCGGGAGGGCCCCTACAATGAGCAGTTCTTC; CDR3 protein: CASSPRRREGPYNEQFF
D gene: .; V gene: TRBV5-8; clone size: .; J gene: TRBJ1-5; CDR3 DNA: TGTGCCAGCAGCGGGGGGGTTTTGGGTCAGCCCCAGCATTTT; CDR3 protein: CASSGGVLGQPQHF
D gene: .; V gene: TRBV7-9; clone size: .; J gene: TRBJ1-2; CDR3 DNA: TGTGCCAGCAGCTCCTTCGAAGGGGTGGCGGTTGGCTATGGCTACACCTTC; CDR3 protein: CASSSFEGVAVGYGYTF
D gene: .; V gene: TRBV27; clone size: .; J gene: TRBJ2-1; CDR3 DNA: TGTGCCAGTTGGGGGGGCAGCTCCTACAATGAGCAGTTCTTC; CDR3 protein: CASWGGSSYNEQFF
D gene: .; V gene: TRBV7-2; clone size: .; J gene: TRBJ2-7; CDR3 DNA: TGTGCCAGCAGCTTAGCCCGGCGGGCCTACGAGCAGTACTTC; CDR3 protein: CASSLARRAYEQYF
D gene: TRBD1; V gene: TRBV10-2; clone size: .; J gene: TRBJ1-1; CDR3 DNA: TGCGCCGCCCAAACTGGTCTAAGGACAGGAAGGAACACTGAAGCTTTCTTT; CDR3 protein: CAAQTGLRTGRNTEAFF
D gene: .; V gene: TRBV6-4; clone size: .; J gene: TRBJ1-1; CDR3 DNA: TGTGCCAGCAGGAGGAGGGAGATGAACACTGAAGCTTTCTTT; CDR3 protein: CASRRREMNTEAFF
D gene: .; V gene: TRBV6-5; clone size: .; J gene: TRBJ2-7; CDR3 DNA: TGTGCCAGCAGTTACGAGGGGGGGCCCTACGAGCAGTACTTC; CDR3 protein: CASSYEGGPYEQYF
D gene: .; V gene: TRBV11-2; clone size: once; J gene: TRBJ2-7; CDR3 DNA: TGTGCCAGCAGCCTTCGGTACGAGCAGTACTTC; CDR3 protein: CASSLRYEQYF
D gene: .; V gene: TRBV5-6; clone size: .; J gene: TRBJ1-6; CDR3 DNA: TGTGCCAGCAGCCGCTTGGCCGGACAGTATAATTCACCCCTCCACTTT; CDR3 protein: CASSRLAGQYNSPLHF